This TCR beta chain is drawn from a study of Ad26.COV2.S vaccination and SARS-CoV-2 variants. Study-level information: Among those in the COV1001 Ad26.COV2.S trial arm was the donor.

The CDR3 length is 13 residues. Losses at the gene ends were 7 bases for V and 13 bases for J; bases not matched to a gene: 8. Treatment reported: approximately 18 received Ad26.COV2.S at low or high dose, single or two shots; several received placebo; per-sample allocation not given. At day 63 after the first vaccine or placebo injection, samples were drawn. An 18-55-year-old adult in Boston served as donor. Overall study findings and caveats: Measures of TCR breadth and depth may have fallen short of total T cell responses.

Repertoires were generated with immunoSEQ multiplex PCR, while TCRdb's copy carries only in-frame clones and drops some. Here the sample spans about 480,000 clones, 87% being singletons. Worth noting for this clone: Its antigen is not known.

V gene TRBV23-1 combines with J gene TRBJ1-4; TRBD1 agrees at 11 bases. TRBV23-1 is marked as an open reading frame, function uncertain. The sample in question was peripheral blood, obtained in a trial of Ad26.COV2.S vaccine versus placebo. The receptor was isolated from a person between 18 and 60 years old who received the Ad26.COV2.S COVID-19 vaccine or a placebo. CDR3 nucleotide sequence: TGCGCCAGCACCCCGGGACAGGGGGAGGGACTGTTTTTT. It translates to CASTPGQGEGLFF.